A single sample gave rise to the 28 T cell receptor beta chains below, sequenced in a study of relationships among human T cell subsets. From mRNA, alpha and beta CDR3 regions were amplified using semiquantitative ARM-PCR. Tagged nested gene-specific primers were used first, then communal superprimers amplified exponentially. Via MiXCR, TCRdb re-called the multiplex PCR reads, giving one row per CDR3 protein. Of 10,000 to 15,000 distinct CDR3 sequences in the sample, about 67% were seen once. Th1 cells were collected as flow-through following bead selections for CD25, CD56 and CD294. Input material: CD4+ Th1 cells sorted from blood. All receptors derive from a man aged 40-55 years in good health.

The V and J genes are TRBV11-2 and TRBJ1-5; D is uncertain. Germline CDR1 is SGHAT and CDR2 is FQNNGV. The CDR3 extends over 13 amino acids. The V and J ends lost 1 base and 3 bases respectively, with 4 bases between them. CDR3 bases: TGTGCCAGCAGCTTAGCTCCCAATCAGCCCCAGCATTTT. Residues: CASSLAPNQPQHF.

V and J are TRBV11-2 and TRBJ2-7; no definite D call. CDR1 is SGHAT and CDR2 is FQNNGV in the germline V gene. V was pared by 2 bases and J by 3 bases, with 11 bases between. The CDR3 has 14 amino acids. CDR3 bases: TGTGCCAGCAGCTTATCAATTCTTGTCTACGAGCAGTACTTC. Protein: CASSLSILVYEQYF.

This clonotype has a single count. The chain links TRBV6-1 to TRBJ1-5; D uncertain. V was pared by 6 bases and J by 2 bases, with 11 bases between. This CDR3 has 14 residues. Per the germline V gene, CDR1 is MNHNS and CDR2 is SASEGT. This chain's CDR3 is CASRAVLGNQPQHF. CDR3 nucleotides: TGTGCCAGCAGGGCCGTCCTAGGCAATCAGCCCCAGCATTTT.

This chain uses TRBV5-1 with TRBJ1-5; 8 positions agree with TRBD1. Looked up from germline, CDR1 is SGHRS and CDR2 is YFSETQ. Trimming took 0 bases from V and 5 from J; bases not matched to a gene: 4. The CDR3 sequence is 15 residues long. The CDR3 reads CASSLGDRNDQPQHF. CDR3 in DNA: TGCGCCAGCAGCTTGGGGGACAGGAACGATCAGCCCCAGCATTTT.

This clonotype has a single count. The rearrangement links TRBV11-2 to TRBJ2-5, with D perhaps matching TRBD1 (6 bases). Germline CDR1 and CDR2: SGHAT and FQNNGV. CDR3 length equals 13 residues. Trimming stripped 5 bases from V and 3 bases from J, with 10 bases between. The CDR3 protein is CASSVDREETQYF. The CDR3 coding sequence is TGTGCCAGCAGCGTGGACAGAGAAGAGACCCAGTACTTC. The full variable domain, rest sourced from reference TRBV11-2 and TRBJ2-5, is EAGVAQSPRYKIIEKRQSVAFWCNPISGHATLYWYQQILGQGPKLLIQFQNNGVVDDSQLPKDRFSAERLKGVDSTLKIQPAKLEDSAVYLCASSVDREETQYFGPGTRLLVL.

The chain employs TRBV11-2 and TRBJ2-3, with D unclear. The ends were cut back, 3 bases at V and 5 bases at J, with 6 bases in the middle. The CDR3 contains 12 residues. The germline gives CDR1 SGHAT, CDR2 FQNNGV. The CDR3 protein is CASSFEVDTQYF. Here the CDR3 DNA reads TGTGCCAGCAGCTTTGAGGTAGATACGCAGTATTTT.

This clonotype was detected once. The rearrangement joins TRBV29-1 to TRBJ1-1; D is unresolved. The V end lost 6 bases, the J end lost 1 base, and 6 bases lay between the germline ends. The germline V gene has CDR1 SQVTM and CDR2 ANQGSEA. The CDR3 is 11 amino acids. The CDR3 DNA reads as TGCAGCGTAAGAACGAACACTGAAGCTTTCTTT. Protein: CSVRTNTEAFF.

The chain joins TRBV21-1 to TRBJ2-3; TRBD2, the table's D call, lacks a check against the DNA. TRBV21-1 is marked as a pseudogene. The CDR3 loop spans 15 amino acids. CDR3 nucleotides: TGTGCCAGCAGCAAAATAGCAGGGACCACAGATACGCAGTATTTT. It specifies CASSKIAGTTDTQYF.

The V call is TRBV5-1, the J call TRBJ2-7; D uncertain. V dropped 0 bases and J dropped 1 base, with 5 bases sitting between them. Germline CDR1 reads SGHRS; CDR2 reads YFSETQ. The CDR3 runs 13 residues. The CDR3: CASSLERSYEQYF. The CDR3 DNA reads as TGCGCCAGCAGCTTGGAGAGGTCCTACGAGCAGTACTTC.

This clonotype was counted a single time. The CDR3 region is CASSPMRGSNYGYTF. CDR3 nucleotides: TGTGCCAGCAGCCCCATGAGGGGGTCTAACTATGGCTACACCTTC. V and J are TRBV11-2 and TRBJ1-2; maybe TRBD1 (6 bases). The V gene lost 5 bases and the J gene lost 0 bases, with 13 bases spanning the gap. The CDR3 is 15 amino acids. Germline loops: CDR1 SGHAT, CDR2 FQNNGV.

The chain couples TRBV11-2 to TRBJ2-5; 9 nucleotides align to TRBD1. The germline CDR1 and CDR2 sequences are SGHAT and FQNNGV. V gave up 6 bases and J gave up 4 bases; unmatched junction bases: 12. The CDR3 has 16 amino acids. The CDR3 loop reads CASRRPGQGTRETQYF. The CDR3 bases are TGTGCCAGCAGGAGACCGGGACAGGGAACCCGAGAGACCCAGTACTTC. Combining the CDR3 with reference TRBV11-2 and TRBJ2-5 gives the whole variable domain EAGVAQSPRYKIIEKRQSVAFWCNPISGHATLYWYQQILGQGPKLLIQFQNNGVVDDSQLPKDRFSAERLKGVDSTLKIQPAKLEDSAVYLCASRRPGQGTRETQYFGPGTRLLVL.

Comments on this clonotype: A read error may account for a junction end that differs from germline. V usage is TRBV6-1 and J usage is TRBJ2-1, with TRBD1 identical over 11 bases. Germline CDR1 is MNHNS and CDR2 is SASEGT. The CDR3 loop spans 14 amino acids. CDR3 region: CAAAWTGGHNEQLF. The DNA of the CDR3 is TGTGCCGCAGCTTGGACAGGGGGCCACAATGAGCAGCTCTTC.

For the CDR3, the DNA is TGCAGCGTTGGTTGGTCCTACGCCCCCTACGAGCAGTACTTC. Protein: CSVGWSYAPYEQYF. The chain combines TRBV29-1 with TRBJ2-7; D unresolved. Germline CDR1 and CDR2: SQVTM and ANQGSEA. With 4 bases removed from V and 2 bases from J, the gap between germline ends came to 15 bases. The CDR3 spans 14 residues.

The CDR3 region is CASSPGTGSRNEQFF. CDR3 in DNA: TGTGCCAGCAGTCCCGGGACAGGGTCCCGCAATGAGCAGTTCTTC. The chain employs TRBV12-3 or TRBV12-4 and TRBJ2-1; 9 positions agree with TRBD1. V lost 5 bases, J lost 6 bases, and 8 bases stayed unmatched. The CDR3 spans 15 residues.

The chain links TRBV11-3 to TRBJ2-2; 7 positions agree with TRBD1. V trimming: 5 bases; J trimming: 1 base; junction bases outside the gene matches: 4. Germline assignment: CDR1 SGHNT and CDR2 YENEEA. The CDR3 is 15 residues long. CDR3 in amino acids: CASSPGGRNTGELFF. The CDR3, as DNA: TGTGCCAGCAGCCCAGGGGGTCGGAACACCGGGGAGCTGTTTTTT.

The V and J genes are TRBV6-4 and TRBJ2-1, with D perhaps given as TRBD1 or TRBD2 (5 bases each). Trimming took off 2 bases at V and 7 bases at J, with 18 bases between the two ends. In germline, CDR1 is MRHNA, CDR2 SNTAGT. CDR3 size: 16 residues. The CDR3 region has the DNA TGTGCCAGCAGTGACAGAAACCGGGACCTTCTGAATGAGCAGTTCTTC. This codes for CASSDRNRDLLNEQFF.

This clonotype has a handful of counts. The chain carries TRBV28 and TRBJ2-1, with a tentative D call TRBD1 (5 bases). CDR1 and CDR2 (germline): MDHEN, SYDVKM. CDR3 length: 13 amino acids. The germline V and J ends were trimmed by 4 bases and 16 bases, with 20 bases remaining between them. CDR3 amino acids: CASSSGPRPSLFF. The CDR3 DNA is TGTGCCAGCAGTTCAGGGCCCCGTCCTTCGCTTTTCTTC.

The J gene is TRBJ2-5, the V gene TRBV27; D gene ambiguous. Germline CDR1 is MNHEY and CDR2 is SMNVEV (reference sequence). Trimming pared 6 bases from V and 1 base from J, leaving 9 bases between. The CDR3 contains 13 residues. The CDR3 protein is CASSRRAQETQYF. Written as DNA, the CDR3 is TGTGCCAGCAGCCGCCGGGCCCAAGAGACCCAGTACTTC.

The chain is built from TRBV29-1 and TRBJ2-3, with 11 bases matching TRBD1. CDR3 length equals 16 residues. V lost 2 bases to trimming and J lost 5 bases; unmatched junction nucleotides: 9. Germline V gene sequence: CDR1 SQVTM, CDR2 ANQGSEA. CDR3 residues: CSVEIGQGATQDTQYF. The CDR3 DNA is TGCAGCGTTGAAATAGGACAGGGGGCGACACAAGATACGCAGTATTTT.

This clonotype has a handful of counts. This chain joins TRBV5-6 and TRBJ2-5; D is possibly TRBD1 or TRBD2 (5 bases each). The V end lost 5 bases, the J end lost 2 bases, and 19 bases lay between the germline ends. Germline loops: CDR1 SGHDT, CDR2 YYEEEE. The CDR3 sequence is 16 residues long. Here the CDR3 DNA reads TGTGCCAGCAGTCAAACCGGGACCAAAATACAAGAGACCCAGTACTTC. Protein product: CASSQTGTKIQETQYF.

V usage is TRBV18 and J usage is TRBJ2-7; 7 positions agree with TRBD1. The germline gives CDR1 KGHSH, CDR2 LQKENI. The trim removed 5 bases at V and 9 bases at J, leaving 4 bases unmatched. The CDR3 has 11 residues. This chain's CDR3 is CASSSDRAQYF. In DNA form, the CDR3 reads TGTGCCAGCTCATCTGACAGGGCGCAGTACTTC. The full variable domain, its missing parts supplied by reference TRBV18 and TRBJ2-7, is NAGVMQNPRHLVRRRGQEARLRCSPMKGHSHVYWYRQLPEEGLKFMVYLQKENIIDESGMPKERFSAEFPKEGPSILRIQQVVRGDSAAYFCASSSDRAQYFGPGTRLTVT.

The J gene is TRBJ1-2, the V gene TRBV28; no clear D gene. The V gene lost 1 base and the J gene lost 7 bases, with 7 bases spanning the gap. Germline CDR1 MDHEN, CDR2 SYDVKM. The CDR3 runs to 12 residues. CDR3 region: CASSLYGVGYTF. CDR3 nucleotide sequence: TGTGCCAGCAGTTTATATGGGGTTGGCTACACCTTC.

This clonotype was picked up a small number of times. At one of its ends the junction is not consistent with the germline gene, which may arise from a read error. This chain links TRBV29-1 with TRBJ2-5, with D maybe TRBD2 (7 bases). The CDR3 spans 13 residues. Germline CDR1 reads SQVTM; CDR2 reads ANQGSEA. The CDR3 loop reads CSVAGGLQETQYF. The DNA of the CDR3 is TGCAGCGTTGCGGGGGGCCTACAAGAGACCCAGTATTTC.

CDR3 in DNA: TGCGCCAGCAGTGAGGCACCCGACAGGGTGCGCGCCTTCTTT. Translated: CASSEAPDRVRAFF. The chain recombines TRBV10-2 with TRBJ1-1, with 7 bases aligning to TRBD1. The junction had 14 bases not matched to a gene; V was cut back by 2 bases and J by 14 bases. Germline loops: CDR1 WSHSY, CDR2 SAAADI. The CDR3 sequence is 14 residues long.

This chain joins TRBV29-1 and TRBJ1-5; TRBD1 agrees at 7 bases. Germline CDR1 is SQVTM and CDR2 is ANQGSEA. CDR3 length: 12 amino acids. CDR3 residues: CSVTGEGQPQHF. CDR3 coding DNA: TGCAGTGTAACAGGGGAGGGTCAGCCCCAGCATTTT.

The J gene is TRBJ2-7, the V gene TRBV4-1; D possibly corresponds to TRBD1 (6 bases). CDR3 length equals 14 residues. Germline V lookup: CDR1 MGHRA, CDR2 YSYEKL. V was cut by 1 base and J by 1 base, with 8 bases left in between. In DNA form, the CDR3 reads TGCGCCAGCAGCCAAGCAGGGGTGTCCTACGAGCAGTACTTC. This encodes CASSQAGVSYEQYF.

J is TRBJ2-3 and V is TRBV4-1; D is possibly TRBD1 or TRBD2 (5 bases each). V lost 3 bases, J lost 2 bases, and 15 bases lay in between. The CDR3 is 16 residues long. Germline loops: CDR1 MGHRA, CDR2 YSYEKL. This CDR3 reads CASSQPVGVATDTQYF. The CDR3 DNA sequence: TGCGCCAGCAGCCAGCCCGTGGGGGTCGCCACAGATACGCAGTATTTT.

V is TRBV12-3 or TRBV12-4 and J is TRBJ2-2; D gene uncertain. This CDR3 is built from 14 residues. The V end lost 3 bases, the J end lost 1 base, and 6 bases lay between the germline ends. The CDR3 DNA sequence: TGTGCCAGCAGTTTTCAGGAGAACACCGGGGAGCTGTTTTTT. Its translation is CASSFQENTGELFF.